This TCR beta chain was identified during a study of vaccination effects on CD4 cells after COVID-19. Antigen-specific CD4+ T cell clonotypes were called by their expansion after viral peptide-pool culture in ViraFEST. The authors isolated CD4+ T cells after roughly eleven days of culture. People in the vaccine group had not been infected with SARS-CoV-2 before, and their nucleocapsid antibodies were negative. Wells containing 1.5 million to 2 million PBMC each were cultured with 10 IU/ml IL-2 and 7.5 to 10 ug/ml peptides. On days 3 and 7, fresh IL-2 medium replaced half the medium. Generated by immunoSEQ multiplex PCR, the TCRdb table keeps only in-frame clones and is missing some. Counted here are tens of thousands of clones, approximately 70% occurring once; the ten biggest clones make up about 11%. On this clone: The antigen is not known.

The CDR3 is 19 amino acids. Germline V CDR1 and CDR2: SGHDT, YYEEEE. Losses at the gene ends were 1 base for V and 3 bases for J; bases not matched to a gene: 10. The study, taken as a whole, reports: Long after vaccination, the clones induced by infection and by vaccine shrank markedly in size.

Material: CD4+ T cells from PBMCs cultured with HCoV-229E spike peptides, obtained before COVID-19 vaccination. The rearrangement uses TRBV5-6 and TRBJ2-1; 13 bases line up with TRBD2. The sequence derives from a human donor who received a COVID-19 vaccine. The CDR3 DNA follows: TGTGCCAGCAGCTTGAAGTCACTAGCGGGGGGGCTTTTCTACAATGAGCAGTTCTTC. Translating it yields CASSLKSLAGGLFYNEQFF.